One sample yielded the 16 T cell receptor beta chains listed below, sequenced in a study of identical twins (dated by TCRdb to 2015 to 2016). The method was 5' RACE. Sequencing used an Illumina HiSeq 2000. TCRdb handled the public reads itself, with Q25 trimming in fastp and clone calling in MiXCR, and kept productive beta chains. Entries that share a CDR3 protein sequence are merged under the most common genes and DNA. This sample has about 790,000 distinct CDR3 sequences in its table, and around a sixth of those were observed once. The ten largest clones add up to around 12% of the sample. These sequences were also reported in another study, on T cells expressing NK-cell markers.

The specimen sequenced was PBMCs. The source is a woman aged 18-35 years in good health.

This clonotype was observed a few times. The gene calls are TRBV7-2 and TRBJ1-1; no firm D call. CDR3 size: 15 residues. The V end lost 2 bases, the J end lost 5 bases, and 15 bases lay between the germline ends. Germline CDR1 is SGHTA and CDR2 is FQGNSA. The CDR3 is CASSLNTAEWTEAFF. The CDR3 DNA reads as TGTGCCAGCAGCTTAAATACAGCGGAGTGGACTGAAGCTTTCTTT.

J is TRBJ1-1 and V is TRBV2; D gene ambiguous. Germline CDR1 SNHLY, CDR2 FYNNEI. The CDR3 length is 13 residues. V dropped 4 bases and J dropped 0 bases, with 6 bases sitting between them. DNA for the CDR3: TGTGCCAGCAGTGCTCAGGTGAACACTGAAGCTTTCTTT. This codes for CASSAQVNTEAFF.

V usage is TRBV7-2 and J usage is TRBJ2-6; D not resolved. Trimming removed 6 bases at V and 0 bases at J, with 9 bases between. The CDR3 sequence is 15 residues long. In germline, CDR1 is SGHTA, CDR2 FQGNSA. DNA of the CDR3: TGTGCCAGCAGGGGCAAGAACTCTGGGGCCAACGTCCTGACTTTC. Translation gives CASRGKNSGANVLTF. Based on the CDR3 plus reference TRBV7-2 and TRBJ2-6, the full variable domain is GAGVSQSPSNKVTEKGKDVELRCDPISGHTALYWYRQSLGQGLEFLIYFQGNSAPDKSGLPSDRFSAERTGGSVSTLTIQRTQQEDSAVYLCASRGKNSGANVLTFGAGSRLTVL.

This clonotype was picked up a small number of times. The chain combines TRBV12-3 or TRBV12-4 with TRBJ2-7; 8 bases agree with TRBD2. Unmatched junction bases numbered 11, after V lost 5 bases and J lost 5 bases. The CDR3 contains 15 residues. The CDR3 spells CASSPIAGRLDEQYF. Here the CDR3 DNA reads TGTGCCAGCAGTCCTATAGCGGGGAGATTAGACGAGCAGTACTTC.

V is TRBV6-1 and J is TRBJ1-1, with 8 bases that match TRBD1. This CDR3 has 13 residues. V was pared by 5 bases and J by 8 bases, with 7 bases of the junction left unmatched. Germline CDR1 is MNHNS and CDR2 is SASEGT. DNA for the CDR3: TGTGCCAGCAGTCCGACAGGGGTCAGGGAAGCTTTCTTT. Its translation is CASSPTGVREAFF.

This chain joins TRBV5-1 and TRBJ2-2; 8 nucleotides match TRBD2. CDR1 and CDR2 (germline): SGHRS, YFSETQ. The CDR3 totals 15 residues. Trimming at V came to 3 bases and at J to 4 bases, leaving 5 bases not matched to a gene. Here the CDR3 DNA reads TGCGCCAGCAGCTCGGGGGGGCCGAGCACCGGGGAGCTGTTTTTT. It yields the protein CASSSGGPSTGELFF.

This clonotype was observed a handful of times. The chain employs TRBV27 and TRBJ2-7; D perhaps matches TRBD1 (5 bases). Germline V lookup: CDR1 MNHEY, CDR2 SMNVEV (reference sequence). V was cut by 5 bases and J by 0 bases, with 14 bases left in between. This CDR3 comprises 15 residues. The DNA of the CDR3 is TGTGCCAGCAGTCCCAGGGCGGCGAGCTCCTACGAGCAGTACTTC. This encodes CASSPRAASSYEQYF.

The chain uses TRBV7-6 and TRBJ2-1; D is uncertain. Per the germline V gene, CDR1 is SGHVS and CDR2 is FNYEAQ. This CDR3 is built from 14 residues. The V end was cut by 1 base, the J end by 4 bases, with 8 bases between. The CDR3 DNA sequence: TGTGCCAGCAGCTTAGACCCCGATTACAATGAGCAGTTCTTC. Its protein product is CASSLDPDYNEQFF.

This clonotype was found a few times. The DNA for the CDR3 is TGTGCCAGCAGTTATTATGGTCAGACGAAGACCCAGTACTTC. Translated: CASSYYGQTKTQYF. The chain couples TRBV6-5 to TRBJ2-5; D unclear. V dropped 3 bases and J dropped 6 bases, with 14 bases sitting between them. Per the germline V gene, CDR1 is MNHEY and CDR2 is SVGAGI. The CDR3 extends over 14 amino acids.

This clonotype was picked up many times. The J gene is TRBJ2-7, the V gene TRBV5-1; TRBD1 agrees at 10 bases. V lost 3 bases to trimming and J lost 3 bases; unmatched junction nucleotides: 0. CDR3 size: 13 residues. CDR1 and CDR2 (germline): SGHRS, YFSETQ. The CDR3: CASSWDRGYEQYF. The CDR3 DNA reads as TGCGCCAGCAGCTGGGACAGGGGCTACGAGCAGTACTTC.

This clonotype was counted a few times. V and J are TRBV6-1 and TRBJ2-1; D uncertain. Trimming cost V 2 bases and J 6 bases, with 5 bases left between them. Germline V lookup: CDR1 MNHNS, CDR2 SASEGT. This CDR3 is 12 amino acids long. CDR3 bases: TGTGCCAGCAGTGAAAACGCCAATGAGCAGTTCTTC. It specifies CASSENANEQFF.

This clonotype was counted between two and nine times. The chain recombines TRBV10-1 with TRBJ2-1; 8 positions match TRBD2. Germline loops: CDR1 WNHNN, CDR2 SYGVQD (reference sequence). CDR3 length: 14 residues. The V segment lost 3 bases and the J segment 7 bases; nucleotides outside the gene matches: 5. The DNA for the CDR3 is TGCGCCAGCAGTGAACCGGGAGGGCTGAATGAGCAGTTCTTC. Translating gives CASSEPGGLNEQFF.

This clonotype was seen more than once but under ten times. The chain couples TRBV20-1 to TRBJ1-1; possibly TRBD1 for D (5 bases). CDR3 length: 14 amino acids. Trimming removed 3 bases from V and 4 bases from J, with 15 bases in between. Germline V CDR1 and CDR2: DFQATT, SNEGSKA (reference sequence). DNA for the CDR3: TGCAGTGCTAGGCCGCCGGGGGAGAGCACTGAAGCTTTCTTT. This translates into CSARPPGESTEAFF.

In this sample, this clonotype turned up a few times. This chain connects TRBV20-1 to TRBJ2-7, with D possibly being TRBD1 (5 bases). Germline-derived CDR1 and CDR2 are DFQATT and SNEGSKA (reference sequence). V was pared by 3 bases and J by 5 bases, with 17 bases between. This CDR3 region has 14 residues. CDR3 bases: TGCAGTGCTAGTTGGTCCCCCTCCAGGGACGAGCAGTACTTC. Translating gives CSASWSPSRDEQYF.

V and J are TRBV12-3 or TRBV12-4 and TRBJ2-7, with D perhaps matching TRBD2 (6 bases). This CDR3 is built from 17 residues. V gave up 6 bases and J gave up 2 bases, with 23 bases separating them. The chain's CDR3 is CASSSGHSSGTTYEQYF. The CDR3 bases are TGTGCCAGCAGCTCCGGACACAGTAGCGGAACAACCTACGAGCAGTACTTC.

This clonotype has just a few counts. The chain links TRBV29-1 to TRBJ2-3; no clear D. With 8 bases removed from V and 2 bases from J, the gap between germline ends came to 14 bases. CDR3 size: 13 residues. Germline-derived CDR1 and CDR2 are SQVTM and ANQGSEA. CDR3 amino acids: CSSKTVVTDTQYF. Written as DNA, the CDR3 is TGCAGCTCAAAAACGGTGGTCACAGATACGCAGTATTTT.